The rows below give T cell receptor beta chains drawn from one sample of a study of PD-1 blockade in mismatch repair-deficient tumors. Libraries were prepared by immunoSEQ multiplex PCR; TCRdb keeps only in-frame clonotypes and omits some of them. In the table there are 100,000 or so clones, 70% to 85% of which are singletons. The source material was peripheral blood, sampled roughly 35 weeks after starting pembrolizumab. The receptors shown here come from an adult with mismatch repair-deficient cancer. Each CDR3 is given with its conserved first and last residue. A D gene is named only where the DNA matches it firmly. A clone size is listed for some rows: how often the clone was seen (once, few, many), or a class if it is expanded.

>.|TRBJ2-5|TRBV15|TRBD2
TGTGCCACCAGCAGAGGGGGTGGGAGGGCCGAGACCCAGTACTTC
CATSRGGGRAETQYF
>.|TRBJ1-5|TRBV5-6|.
TGTGCCAGCAGCTTGGGTGGCGACCTTTTCTATAGCAATCAGCCCCAGCATTTT
CASSLGGDLFYSNQPQHF
>.|TRBJ2-2|TRBV5-1|TRBD1
TGCGCCAGCAAGGGGCAGGGGGCGCCCGGGGAGCTGTTTTTT
CASKGQGAPGELFF
>.|TRBJ2-3|TRBV11-2|TRBD2
TGTGCCAGCACCTTAGCGGGACCCACAGATACGCAGTATTTT
CASTLAGPTDTQYF
>.|TRBJ2-5|TRBV7-6|.
TGTGCCAGCAGCAGGGCGTATGGGGGACGACAAGAGACCCAGTACTTC
CASSRAYGGRQETQYF
>few|TRBJ1-2|TRBV4-1|TRBD1
TGCGCCAGCAGCCAGACAGGGAAAAACTATGGCTACACCTTC
CASSQTGKNYGYTF
>.|TRBJ1-2|TRBV21-1|.
TGTGCCAGCAGCAGAATCCGGGACAGGGTATACGGGGGCTATGGCTACACCTTC
CASSRIRDRVYGGYGYTF
>.|TRBJ2-3|TRBV5-1|TRBD1
TGCGCCAGCAGCTCCCAACAGGGGTTCACAGATACGCAGTATTTT
CASSSQQGFTDTQYF
>once|TRBJ2-3|TRBV7-9|.
TGTGCCAGCAGCTTTGGAGTTGTCCCCACAGATACGCAGTATTTT
CASSFGVVPTDTQYF
>.|TRBJ2-1|TRBV19|TRBD2
TGTGCCAGTAAGGCTAGCGGGACCTTATACTTCAATGAGCAGTTCTTC
CASKASGTLYFNEQFF
>.|TRBJ2-7|TRBV9|.
TGTGCCAGCAGCCCCTATGCCACGGGCGAGCAGTACTTC
CASSPYATGEQYF
>.|TRBJ2-2|TRBV9|.
TGTGCCAGCAGCGTAGATATGGGCGACACCGGGGAGCTGTTTTTT
CASSVDMGDTGELFF
>.|TRBJ2-1|TRBV25-1|TRBD2
TGTGCCAGCAGTGAGTCTAGCGGGAGGGGGATGGTCTACAATGAGCAGTTCTTC
CASSESSGRGMVYNEQFF
>.|TRBJ2-1|TRBV7-8|TRBD2
TGTGCCAGCAGCTTAGGCACTAGCGGGAGTAGGGATGAGCAGTTCTTC
CASSLGTSGSRDEQFF
>.|TRBJ2-3|TRBV27|TRBD2
TGTGCCAGCAGTTCATCGTTAGGGACTAGAGTACTAGATACGCAGTATTTT
CASSSSLGTRVLDTQYF
>.|TRBJ2-5|TRBV5-4|TRBD2
TGTGCCAGCAGTATCCCGGGACTACCCACTGCCGAGACCCAGTACTTC
CASSIPGLPTAETQYF
>once|TRBJ1-5|TRBV5-1|.
TGCGCCAGCAGCTTGGCCGAGGGTCAGCCCCAGCATTTT
CASSLAEGQPQHF
>once|TRBJ1-1|TRBV18|.
TGTGCCAGCTCACCACGGGGGGACACTGAAGCTTTCTTT
CASSPRGDTEAFF
>once|TRBJ2-7|TRBV19|.
TGTGCCAGTAAGCTGGGACTCCACTCCTACGAGCAGTACTTC
CASKLGLHSYEQYF
>.|TRBJ2-1|TRBV19|.
TGTGCCAGTAGTCCCTCGAGGCATGAGCAGTTCTTC
CASSPSRHEQFF
>.|TRBJ2-7|TRBV5-3|.
TGTGCCAGCAGCTTTCGGACGGGGGACTCCTACGAGCAGTACTTC
CASSFRTGDSYEQYF
>.|TRBJ2-1|TRBV27|TRBD2
TGTGCCAGCCATAAAATAGTTCTAGCGGGAGCTGCTGAGCAGTTCTTC
CASHKIVLAGAAEQFF
>.|TRBJ1-2|TRBV5-1|.
TGCGCCAGCAGCTTAGACACCTATGGCTACACCTTC
CASSLDTYGYTF
>.|TRBJ2-1|TRBV19|TRBD2
TGTGCCAGTAGTACCCCACTAGCGGCCTCCTACAATGAGCAGTTCTTC
CASSTPLAASYNEQFF
>.|TRBJ1-1|TRBV11-2|.
TGTGCCAGCAGTAAACAGCTGAACACTGAAGCTTTCTTT
CASSKQLNTEAFF
>.|TRBJ2-5|TRBV6-6|.
TGTGCCAGCAGTCGGACAGTCGAGGAGACCCAGTACTTC
CASSRTVEETQYF
>.|TRBJ2-1|TRBV2|.
TGTGCCAGCAGTGACGAGGACCCATACAATGAGCAGTTCTTC
CASSDEDPYNEQFF
>.|TRBJ1-5|TRBV6-1|.
TGTGCCAGCCGGCCACCCAATCAGCCCCAGCATTTT
CASRPPNQPQHF
>.|TRBJ1-4|TRBV6-1|.
TGTGCCAGCAAGCTAAAGCAGGGGTTTAATGAAAAACTGTTTTTT
CASKLKQGFNEKLFF
>once|TRBJ2-5|TRBV19|.
TGTGCCAGTAGTATAGTGGGGGGGCAGGCGGAGACCCAGTACTTC
CASSIVGGQAETQYF
>.|TRBJ1-2|TRBV27|.
TGTGCCAGCAGTTTGGAGGGGAACTATGGCTACACCTTC
CASSLEGNYGYTF
>.|TRBJ1-2|TRBV6-6|.
TGTGCCAGCAGTTACCCACAGGGAGGAAAGGGCTACACCTTC
CASSYPQGGKGYTF
>few|TRBJ1-5|TRBV5-8|.
TGTGCCAGCAGCTCGAGGACAGAGAGTCAGCCCCAGCATTTT
CASSSRTESQPQHF
>.|TRBJ2-7|TRBV7-8|.
TGTGCCAGTGGAAGAGGGGGGAGGGCCTCCTACGAGCAGTACTTC
CASGRGGRASYEQYF
>.|TRBJ1-1|TRBV14|.
TGTGCCAGTTCAGTGAACACTGAAGCTTTCTTT
CASSVNTEAFF
>.|TRBJ2-2|TRBV27|.
TGTGCCAGCAAGGACTATCTGGGTCCCGGGGAGCTGTTTTTT
CASKDYLGPGELFF
>.|TRBJ1-1|TRBV2|.
TGTGCCAGCATTACAGAGTTGAACACTGAAGCTTTCTTT
CASITELNTEAFF
>.|TRBJ2-1|TRBV11-2|.
TGTGCCAGCAGCTTGGGGGGAGGTACAATGGAGCAGTTCTTC
CASSLGGGTMEQFF
>.|TRBJ2-7|TRBV5-6|.
TGTGCCAGCAGCTCGGAGGGAAACGAGCAGTACTTC
CASSSEGNEQYF
>.|TRBJ2-3|TRBV15|.
TGTGCCACCAGCAGGGGACTGGGAGATACGCAGTATTTT
CATSRGLGDTQYF
>few|TRBJ2-1|TRBV5-8|.
TGTGCCAGCAGCGGAACCGGATACAATGAGCAGTTCTTC
CASSGTGYNEQFF
>.|TRBJ2-7|TRBV19|.
TGTGCCAGTAGTCTGGGTTACGAGCAGTACTTC
CASSLGYEQYF
>.|TRBJ2-6|TRBV2|.
TGTGCCAGCAGGGGCAGGGCCTTTGGGGCCAACGTCCTGACTTTC
CASRGRAFGANVLTF
>.|TRBJ1-2|TRBV27|TRBD1
TGTGCCAGCAGTTCCTCCCCCTCCAGGGGGCGCAGCTATGGCTACACCTTC
CASSSSPSRGRSYGYTF